One sample yielded the 28 T cell receptor beta chains listed below, sequenced in a study of T cells in Graves' hyperthyroidism and ophthalmopathy. Amplified TCR beta CDR3 regions derived from RNA transcripts. With the HTBI primer set, the TCR CDR3 went through a first round of RT-PCR. Each CDR3 protein is one row after TCRdb ran MiXCR on the multiplex PCR reads. Seen here are roughly 250,000 distinct CDR3 sequences, 16% observed once, and the top ten hold 28%. Sequenced input: blood. The origin of the receptors is a woman aged 18 to 35 with Graves' ophthalmopathy.

This clonotype appeared many times. The chain has TRBV18 and TRBJ2-3; TRBD1 matches 8 bases. The CDR3 has 14 residues. Germline values: CDR1 KGHSH, CDR2 LQKENI. Losses at the gene ends were 5 bases for V and 4 bases for J; bases not matched to a gene: 5. CDR3 DNA: TGTGCCAGCTCAGGACAGGGTGGGGCAGATACGCAGTATTTT. Amino acids: CASSGQGGADTQYF.

This clonotype was recorded at least ten times. The chain is built from TRBV28 and TRBJ1-1; D is perhaps TRBD1 (5 bases). The CDR3 contains 15 residues. Trimming took 6 bases from V and 4 from J, leaving 18 bases between them. Looked up from germline, CDR1 is MDHEN and CDR2 is SYDVKM. This chain's CDR3 is CASRVSGGGGTEAFF. The CDR3 DNA reads as TGTGCCAGCAGAGTATCTGGGGGGGGAGGCACTGAAGCTTTCTTT.

This clonotype showed up many times. The chain couples TRBV9 to TRBJ2-1, with D hard to call. Germline values: CDR1 SGDLS, CDR2 YYNGEE. There are 15 residues in the CDR3. V was trimmed by 0 bases and J by 8 bases, leaving 15 bases between them. The DNA of the CDR3 is TGTGCCAGCAGCGTAGGACGGCTGGCGGTGGATGAGCAGTTCTTC. Protein sequence: CASSVGRLAVDEQFF.

The V and J genes are TRBV28 and TRBJ2-7; TRBD1 aligns across 7 bases. Looked up from germline, CDR1 is MDHEN and CDR2 is SYDVKM. V was clipped by 8 bases and J by 0 bases; unmatched bases: 10. CDR3 size: 15 residues. The CDR3, as DNA: TGTGCCAGCGCATTCCCCGGGACAGCCTCCTACGAGCAGTACTTC. Its protein is CASAFPGTASYEQYF.

The chain has TRBV7-9 and TRBJ1-5; D gene ambiguous. V gave up 1 base and J gave up 7 bases, with 14 bases separating them. CDR1 is SEHNR and CDR2 is FQNEAQ in the germline V gene (reference sequence). The CDR3 totals 15 residues. CDR3 sequence reads: CASSLDRGFRQPQHF. The CDR3 bases are TGTGCCAGCAGCTTAGACCGGGGATTCAGACAGCCCCAGCATTTT.

This clonotype was observed many times. The V call is TRBV29-1, the J call TRBJ2-7, with TRBD1 as a possible D gene (6 bases). Per germline, CDR1 SQVTM and CDR2 ANQGSEA. Deletions cut 6 bases from V and 0 bases from J, with 15 bases between. The CDR3 covers 14 residues. CDR3 bases: TGCAGCGTCGCAGGGGCCAGGAGCTCCTACGAGCAGTACTTC. Translated, it gives CSVAGARSSYEQYF.

The gene calls are TRBV12-3 or TRBV12-4 and TRBJ1-1, with no clear D. Between the trimmed V and J ends, which lost 1 base and 10 bases, there was a span of 13 bases. CDR3 length: 13 amino acids. CDR3 DNA sequence: TGTGCCAGCAGTTTAGTGGGAGGGCGAGGAGCTTTCTTT. Translation: CASSLVGGRGAFF.

This clonotype was detected ten times or more. The chain has TRBV6-6 and TRBJ2-5; D ambiguous. This CDR3 is 13 amino acids long. V gave up 0 bases and J gave up 5 bases, with 7 bases separating them. In germline, CDR1 is MNHNY, CDR2 SVGAGI (reference sequence). The CDR3 DNA sequence: TGTGCCAGCAGTTACTCGAGTCGGGAGACCCAGTACTTC. Translation gives CASSYSSRETQYF.

This clonotype was observed at least ten times. The chain couples TRBV24-1 to TRBJ1-5; no firm D call. The V gene's germline CDR1 is KGHDR and CDR2 SFDVKD. The length of the CDR3 is 14 residues. V was cut by 4 bases and J by 2 bases, with 8 bases left in between. The CDR3 sequence: CATSESPGNQPQHF. The CDR3 region has the DNA TGTGCCACCAGTGAATCCCCGGGCAATCAGCCCCAGCATTTT.

There are many counts of this clonotype. The chain has TRBV5-1 and TRBJ2-5; D may be TRBD1 (6 bases). The CDR3 is 14 amino acids. Germline V gene lookup returns CDR1 SGHRS and CDR2 YFSETQ. Trimming shortened V by 1 base and J by 4 bases, and 11 bases separated the two germline ends. In DNA, the CDR3 is TGCGCCAGCAGCTTGCTACAGGGTGGAGAGACCCAGTACTTC. The encoded protein is CASSLLQGGETQYF.

The sample holds many counts of this clonotype. The rearrangement uses TRBV11-2 and TRBJ1-6; no firm D call. This CDR3 contains 15 residues. V was trimmed by 6 bases and J by 6 bases, leaving 15 bases between them. Germline values: CDR1 SGHAT, CDR2 FQNNGV. DNA for the CDR3: TGTGCCAGCAGTTTTGGCACCAGTCTTAATTCACCCCTCCACTTT. Its translation: CASSFGTSLNSPLHF.

A few counts support this clonotype. V usage is TRBV10-1 and J usage is TRBJ2-3; TRBD2 might be the D (6 bases). V was clipped by 3 bases and J by 6 bases, with 7 bases between them. Germline V gene data show CDR1 as WNHNN and CDR2 as SYGVQD (reference sequence). CDR3 length equals 12 residues. The CDR3 region has the DNA TGCGCCAGCAGTGATGGGAGGGATACGCAGTATTTT. Its protein product is CASSDGRDTQYF.

The V call is TRBV24-1, the J call TRBJ2-3; TRBD1 or TRBD2 may be the D gene (7 bases each). Germline V gene sequence: CDR1 KGHDR, CDR2 SFDVKD. Trimming took 7 bases from V and 4 from J, leaving 17 bases between them. This CDR3 has 15 residues. The CDR3 region has the DNA TGTGCCACCAGCGCAGGGGGGGTATTGGCAGATACGCAGTATTTT. Translation gives CATSAGGVLADTQYF.

This clonotype was found many times. This rearrangement joins TRBV7-3 to TRBJ2-7; TRBD1 matches at 7 bases. V shed 1 base, J shed 2 bases, and the junction held 5 bases outside the gene matches. This CDR3 has 15 amino acids. CDR1 and CDR2 from the germline V gene are SGHTA and FQGTGA. CDR3 in DNA: TGTGCCAGCAGCTTAAGAGGGGGCCTTCCCTACGAGCAGTACTTC. It yields the protein CASSLRGGLPYEQYF.

This clonotype was counted ten times or more. The rearrangement joins TRBV20-1 to TRBJ1-5; weak D call: TRBD1 (5 bases). CDR1 is DFQATT and CDR2 is SNEGSKA in the germline V gene (reference sequence). CDR3 size: 14 residues. The V end was cut by 4 bases, the J end by 6 bases, with 16 bases between. Written as DNA, the CDR3 is TGCAGTGCTACCACCGGGACGCCGTCTCAGCCCCAGCATTTT. Protein sequence: CSATTGTPSQPQHF.

In its sample, this clonotype was seen many times. This chain links TRBV20-1 with TRBJ2-3, with a tentative D call TRBD2 (6 bases). The CDR3 runs 14 residues. Germline V gives CDR1 DFQATT, CDR2 SNEGSKA (reference sequence). The chain's CDR3 is CSVEGRKGTDTQYF. In nucleotides, the CDR3 is TGCAGCGTGGAGGGGCGTAAGGGCACAGATACGCAGTATTTT.

This clonotype appeared many times. J is TRBJ1-2 and V is TRBV3-1; weak D call: TRBD1 (5 bases). The CDR3 length is 18 residues. In germline, CDR1 is LGHDT, CDR2 YNNKEL (reference sequence). V shed 1 base and J shed 2 bases, with 20 bases lying between them. The CDR3 bases are TGTGCCAGCAGCCAAGGACTGGACACAATAGGACGAAACTATGGCTACACCTTC. Encoded protein: CASSQGLDTIGRNYGYTF. Looking up the rest from reference TRBV3-1 and TRBJ1-2 gives the full variable domain: DTAVSQTPKYLVTQMGNDKSIKCEQNLGHDTMYWYKQDSKKFLKIMFSYNNKELIINETVPNRFSPKSPDKAHLNLHINSLELGDSAVYFCASSQGLDTIGRNYGYTFGSGTRLTVV.

This clonotype was counted at least ten times. This chain joins TRBV20-1 and TRBJ2-7; 9 bases are a match to TRBD1. The V gene end was trimmed by 6 bases and the J gene end by 5 bases; junction bases not matched to a gene: 11. There are 14 residues in the CDR3. The V gene's germline CDR1 is DFQATT and CDR2 SNEGSKA (reference sequence). CDR3 nucleotides: TGCAGTGCGGAAGGGGACAGGGTTAAGAACGAGCAGTACTTC. It codes for CSAEGDRVKNEQYF.

Only a few counts were recorded for this clonotype. V and J are TRBV6-1 and TRBJ2-2; a weak D match, TRBD1 (5 bases). The CDR3 runs to 16 residues. V lost 8 bases, J lost 0 bases, and 16 bases lay in between. The V gene's germline CDR1 is MNHNS and CDR2 SASEGT. CDR3 in amino acids: CASETVDSANTGELFF. In DNA form, the CDR3 reads TGTGCCAGCGAGACCGTAGACAGTGCGAACACCGGGGAGCTGTTTTTT.

This clonotype was recorded many times. The rearrangement joins TRBV12-5 to TRBJ2-2; tentatively, D is TRBD2 (6 bases). V lost 7 bases and J lost 1, with 10 bases in between. Per germline, CDR1 LGHNT and CDR2 FRNRAP. The CDR3 totals 14 residues. CDR3 sequence: CASVVGLNTGELFF. CDR3 coding DNA: TGTGCTAGTGTAGTGGGACTGAACACCGGGGAGCTGTTTTTT.

The sample holds many counts of this clonotype. V and J are TRBV10-2 and TRBJ2-5; a possible D gene is TRBD1 (7 bases). V gave up 2 bases and J gave up 2 bases, with 15 bases separating them. The CDR3 is 16 amino acids. Germline CDR1 is WSHSY and CDR2 is SAAADI. The CDR3 region is CASSEPTTGRQETQYF. CDR3 nucleotide sequence: TGCGCCAGCAGTGAGCCGACGACAGGGAGGCAAGAGACCCAGTACTTC.

This clonotype was picked up many times. The chain combines TRBV10-1 with TRBJ2-7, with 7 bases aligning to TRBD1. V lost 8 bases to trimming and J lost 3 bases; unmatched junction nucleotides: 7. The CDR3 length is 13 residues. CDR1 and CDR2 from the germline V gene are WNHNN and SYGVQD (reference sequence). Here the CDR3 DNA reads TGCGCCAGCCTGAGACAGGGATTCTACGAGCAGTACTTC. This codes for CASLRQGFYEQYF.

Ten or more counts support this clonotype. The chain combines TRBV11-3 with TRBJ2-2, with 7 bases lining up with TRBD2. From germline, CDR1 is SGHNT and CDR2 YENEEA. J lost 3 bases, V lost 5 bases, and 30 bases had no gene match. The CDR3 runs 23 residues. CDR3 sequence reads: CASSANAFWGSHTSVLDTGELFF. CDR3 sequence (DNA): TGTGCCAGCAGCGCAAACGCCTTTTGGGGGTCCCATACTAGCGTACTAGACACCGGGGAGCTGTTTTTT.

This clonotype was counted many times. CDR3 region: CSASGRGLAGTGYEQYF. DNA for the CDR3: TGCAGTGCTAGTGGACGAGGACTAGCGGGGACCGGCTACGAGCAGTACTTC. The chain couples TRBV20-1 to TRBJ2-7, with TRBD2 matching over 12 bases. The trim removed 3 bases at V and 3 bases at J, leaving 12 bases unmatched. Germline assignment: CDR1 DFQATT and CDR2 SNEGSKA (reference sequence). The CDR3 loop spans 17 amino acids.

This clonotype has just a few counts. The chain employs TRBV6-1 and TRBJ2-7, with 9 bases aligning to TRBD1. Germline trimming cut 2 bases from V and 6 bases from J; bases unmatched to any gene: 8. Germline V gene lookup returns CDR1 MNHNS and CDR2 SASEGT. This CDR3 comprises 15 residues. CDR3 coding DNA: TGTGCCAGCAGTGAAAGTGGGACAGGGTCTCTCGAGCAGTACTTC. The encoded protein is CASSESGTGSLEQYF.

This clonotype was seen many times. As DNA, the CDR3 is TGCGCCAGCAGCCCCGCCCGGGACAGGGCTGACGAGCAGTACTTC. Protein product: CASSPARDRADEQYF. The rearrangement joins TRBV4-3 to TRBJ2-7, with 9 bases aligning to TRBD1. This CDR3 spans 15 amino acids. From germline, CDR1 is LGHNA and CDR2 YSLEER. Trimming took 4 bases from V and 5 from J; bases not matched to a gene: 9.

This clonotype was found many times. This chain uses TRBV13 with TRBJ2-7; TRBD1 matches at 12 bases. The germline gives CDR1 PRHDT, CDR2 FYEKMQ (reference sequence). The V gene end was trimmed by 5 bases and the J gene end by 6 bases; junction bases not matched to a gene: 8. The CDR3 length is 15 residues. The CDR3 loop is CASSAPGQGASEQYF. Here the CDR3 DNA reads TGTGCCAGCAGCGCGCCGGGACAGGGGGCGTCCGAGCAGTACTTC.

This clonotype came up many times. The rearrangement links TRBV2 to TRBJ1-5; D gene uncertain. V lost 1 base and J 8 bases, leaving 15 bases between the germline ends. CDR3 length equals 15 residues. Per germline, CDR1 SNHLY and CDR2 FYNNEI. CDR3 protein: CASSEVFRAGKPQHF. CDR3 nucleotides: TGTGCCAGCAGTGAAGTGTTCCGGGCGGGTAAGCCCCAGCATTTT.